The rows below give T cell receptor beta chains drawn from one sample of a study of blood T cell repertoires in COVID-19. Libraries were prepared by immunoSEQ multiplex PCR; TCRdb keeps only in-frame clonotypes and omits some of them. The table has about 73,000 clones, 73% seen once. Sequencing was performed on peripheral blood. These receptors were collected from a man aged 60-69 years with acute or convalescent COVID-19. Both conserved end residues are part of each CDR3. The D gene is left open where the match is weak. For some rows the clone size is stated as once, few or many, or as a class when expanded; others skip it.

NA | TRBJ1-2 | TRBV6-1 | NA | TGTGCCAGCAGTGAAGGTGGCGGAATGGGCTATGGCTACACCTTC | CASSEGGGMGYGYTF
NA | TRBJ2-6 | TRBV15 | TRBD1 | TGTTTCCGGTCCCAGGTGACAGGGCAGGGCTCTGGGGCCAACGTCCTGACTTTC | CFRSQVTGQGSGANVLTF
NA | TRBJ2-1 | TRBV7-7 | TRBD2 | TGTGCCAGCAGCTTGAGCGGGGGGGCCCATGAGCAGTTCTTC | CASSLSGGAHEQFF
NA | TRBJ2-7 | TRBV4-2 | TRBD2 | TGTGCCAGCAGCCAAGATCACGGGAGGGGCTACGAGCAGTACTTC | CASSQDHGRGYEQYF
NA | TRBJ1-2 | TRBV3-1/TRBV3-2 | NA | TGTGCCAGCAGCCAACAGGGGAGAACTAACTATGGCTACACCTTC | CASSQQGRTNYGYTF
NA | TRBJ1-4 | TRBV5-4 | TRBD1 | TGTGCCAGCAGCAACCCGGGACAGTTAAATGAAAAACTGTTTTTT | CASSNPGQLNEKLFF
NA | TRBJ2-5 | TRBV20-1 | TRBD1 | TGCAGTGCCAGGGACAGCGAGACCCAGTACTTC | CSARDSETQYF
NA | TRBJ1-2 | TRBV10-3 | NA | TGTGCCATCAGAGGCGCACAGGGACGGGATGGCTACACCTTC | CAIRGAQGRDGYTF
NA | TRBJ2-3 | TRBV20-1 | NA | TGCAGTGCTAGTAACCCTATGGGGAGAACAGATACGCAGTATTTT | CSASNPMGRTDTQYF
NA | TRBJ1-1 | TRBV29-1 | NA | TGCAGCGTTGATCCGGCCGGGGGCACTGAAGCTTTCTTT | CSVDPAGGTEAFF
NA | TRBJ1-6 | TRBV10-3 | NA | TGTGCCATCACCTCGGGCCGGACAGCCAATTCACCCCTCCACTTT | CAITSGRTANSPLHF
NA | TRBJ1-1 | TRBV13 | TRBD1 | TGTGCCAGCAGCTTGGGCTCCGGGACAGCGAACACTGAAGCTTTCTTT | CASSLGSGTANTEAFF
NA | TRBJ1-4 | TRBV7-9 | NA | TGTGCCAGCAGCTTAGACCAGGTTGCAACTAATGAAAAACTGTTTTTT | CASSLDQVATNEKLFF
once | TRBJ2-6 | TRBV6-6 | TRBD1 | TGTGCCAGCAGCCGACAGGGGACTGGGGCCAACGTCCTGACTTTC | CASSRQGTGANVLTF
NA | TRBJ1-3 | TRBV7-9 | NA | TGTGCCAGCAGCTTAGACAGCGGAAACACCATATATTTT | CASSLDSGNTIYF
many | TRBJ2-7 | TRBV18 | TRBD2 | TGTGCCAGCTCACCCGAGAGCGGGAGTTACGAGCAGTACTTC | CASSPESGSYEQYF
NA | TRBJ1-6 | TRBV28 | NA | TGTGCCAGCAGAACAGGGAACTCACCCCTCCACTTT | CASRTGNSPLHF
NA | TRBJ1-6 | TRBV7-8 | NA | TGTGCCAGCAGCTTCGCACAGGGTAATTCACCCCTCCACTTT | CASSFAQGNSPLHF
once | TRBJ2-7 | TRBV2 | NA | TGTGCCAGCAGTCCCCGGACTACCTCCTACGAGCAGTACTTC | CASSPRTTSYEQYF
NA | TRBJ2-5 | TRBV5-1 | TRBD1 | TGCGCCAGCAGCCCCCTGACAGGGAACCAAGAGACCCAGTACTTC | CASSPLTGNQETQYF